This is a list of T cell receptor beta chains from one sample in a study of low-dose radiotherapy and immunotherapy resistance in tumors. TCRdb used MiXCR to reprocess the reads, holding one entry per CDR3 protein. The sample records nearly 60,000 distinct CDR3 sequences, under 30% being singletons. The sequencing here drew on PBMCs, taken after low-dose radiotherapy plus immunotherapy. These receptors all come from a male donor with prostate cancer. The CDR3 runs from the conserved cysteine through the conserved F or W. D genes are given only for firm matches. Size is omitted from some rows. Given values are once, few, many or a class for expanded clones.

cdr3_aa cdr3_nt d_call clone_size j_call v_call
CASSLRGTYEQYF TGTGCCAGCAGTTTGCGCGGAACCTACGAGCAGTACTTC . many TRBJ2-7 TRBV12-3/TRBV12-4
CASRRTGGVYEQYF TGTGCCAGCAGACGGACAGGGGGGGTTTACGAGCAGTACTTC TRBD1 many TRBJ2-7 TRBV6-2/TRBV6-3
CSVDTSGSSYEQYF TGCAGCGTTGACACTAGCGGGAGTTCCTACGAGCAGTACTTC TRBD2 many TRBJ2-7 TRBV29-1
CAWIAGEVGELFF TGTGCCTGGATAGCGGGAGAGGTCGGGGAGCTGTTTTTT TRBD2 many TRBJ2-2 TRBV30
CASSLWTGPNQPQHF TGTGCCAGCAGCTTATGGACAGGCCCTAATCAGCCCCAGCATTTT TRBD1 . TRBJ1-5 TRBV7-2
CASSSSPGRSLGEQYF TGTGCCAGCAGCTCATCCCCGGGACGGTCTTTGGGCGAGCAGTACTTC . few TRBJ2-7 TRBV7-8
CASSSRLAGGGTDTQYF TGTGCCAGCAGTTCGAGGCTAGCGGGGGGGGGCACAGATACGCAGTATTTT TRBD2 many TRBJ2-3 TRBV28
CASSRGGSFYNEQFF TGTGCCAGCAGTCGCGGGGGGTCGTTCTACAATGAGCAGTTCTTC TRBD2 many TRBJ2-1 TRBV14
CSVVPSGGERLSTDTQYF TGCAGCGTTGTTCCTAGCGGGGGGGAAAGACTTAGCACAGATACGCAGTATTTT TRBD2 many TRBJ2-3 TRBV29-1
CASSRDRGPGYTF TGTGCCAGCAGCCGGGACAGGGGGCCTGGCTACACCTTC TRBD1 many TRBJ1-2 TRBV4-2
CASSTGPSSYEQYF TGTGCCAGCAGTACTGGCCCGAGCTCCTACGAGCAGTACTTC . . TRBJ2-7 TRBV28
CSVQGAGEKLFF TGCAGCGTTCAGGGGGCGGGTGAAAAACTGTTTTTT TRBD1 many TRBJ1-4 TRBV29-1
CASSLGQGEDTGELFF TGCGCCAGCAGCCTAGGACAGGGGGAGGACACCGGGGAGCTGTTTTTT TRBD1 . TRBJ2-2 TRBV4-3
CASSPRDGYTF TGTGCCAGCAGTCCTAGGGATGGCTACACCTTC . many TRBJ1-2 TRBV2
CASSQMGLGKLFF TGCGCCAGCAGCCAAATGGGGTTGGGGAAACTGTTTTTT . many TRBJ1-4 TRBV4-1
CARCGGSYEQYF TGCGCCAGATGCGGCGGTTCCTACGAGCAGTACTTC . many TRBJ2-7 TRBV23-1
CSAATEGFADTQYF TGCAGTGCTGCCACGGAGGGGTTCGCAGATACGCAGTATTTT . . TRBJ2-3 TRBV20-1
CSAEDRVNQPQHF TGCAGTGCGGAAGACAGGGTGAATCAGCCCCAGCATTTT TRBD1 many TRBJ1-5 TRBV20-1
CASSPWDRAGEQYF TGTGCCAGCAGTCCCTGGGACAGGGCCGGGGAGCAGTACTTC TRBD1 many TRBJ2-7 TRBV27
CASTPRTYGYTF TGTGCCAGCACCCCCAGGACCTACGGCTACACCTTC . many TRBJ1-2 TRBV28
CASSLGSRSSEQFF TGTGCCAGCAGCTTAGGGTCGAGGAGTTCCGAGCAGTTCTTC . many TRBJ2-1 TRBV11-3
CASSLIRPGRYTGELFFF . . . TRBJ2-2 TRBV28
CASRNSPYEQYF TGTGCCAGCAGGAATAGCCCCTACGAGCAGTACTTC . . TRBJ2-7 TRBV6-2/TRBV6-3
CASSYRNRVYEQYF TGTGCCAGCAGTTACCGCAACAGGGTCTACGAGCAGTACTTC . . TRBJ2-7 TRBV6-2/TRBV6-3
CASSSDRAVGELFF TGTGCCAGCAGCTCAGACAGGGCGGTCGGGGAGCTGTTTTTT TRBD1 many TRBJ2-2 TRBV11-3
CASSMPLAGGGNEQFF TGTGCCAGCAGCATGCCTTTAGCGGGGGGGGGGAATGAGCAGTTCTTC . many TRBJ2-1 TRBV21-1
CASKQREFVSGANVLTF TGTGCCAGCAAGCAGCGGGAGTTTGTTTCTGGGGCCAACGTCCTGACTTTC TRBD2 many TRBJ2-6 TRBV7-8
CSVFGGFTDTQYF TGCAGCGTTTTCGGGGGCTTCACAGATACGCAGTATTTT . many TRBJ2-3 TRBV29-1
CASSLGLAGEAKSSYNEQFF TGTGCCAGCAGCTTGGGACTAGCGGGGGAGGCCAAGAGCTCCTACAATGAGCAGTTCTTC TRBD2 . TRBJ2-1 TRBV5-4
CAANRGDEQFF TGTGCCGCGAATCGGGGAGACGAGCAGTTCTTC . many TRBJ2-1 TRBV6-2/TRBV6-3
CSAQRYSAYGYTF TGCAGTGCTCAGAGATATTCGGCCTATGGCTACACCTTC . . TRBJ1-2 TRBV20-1
CASSVGQGSSLLSYEQYF TGTGCCAGCAGCGTAGGGCAGGGGTCGTCTTTGCTTTCCTACGAGCAGTACTTC . . TRBJ2-7 TRBV9
CASSIEQGTEAFF TGTGCCAGCTCAATCGAACAGGGAACTGAAGCTTTCTTT . many TRBJ1-1 TRBV18
CASAGGSGEETQYF TGTGCCAGCGCTGGCGGAAGTGGGGAAGAGACCCAGTACTTC . . TRBJ2-5 TRBV7-9
CASSDSLTREEATDTQYF TGTGCCAGCAGTGACTCCCTTACGAGGGAGGAAGCCACAGATACGCAGTATTTT . many TRBJ2-3 TRBV2
CASSGEGGFNSPLHF TGTGCCAGCAGCGGCGAGGGCGGATTTAATTCACCCCTCCACTTT . . TRBJ1-6 TRBV9
CASSGPGLAEWSSYNEQFF TGCGCCAGCAGCGGTCCGGGACTAGCGGAATGGAGCTCCTACAATGAGCAGTTCTTC TRBD2 many TRBJ2-1 TRBV5-1
CASSSTGEYENTEAFF TGTGCCAGCAGCTCCACAGGGGAATATGAGAACACTGAAGCTTTCTTT TRBD1 many TRBJ1-1 TRBV7-9
CSARRGAQYF TGCAGTGCTCGACGGGGGGCCCAGTACTTC TRBD2 many TRBJ2-5 TRBV20-1
CVSSLGQGPREKLFF TGCGTCAGCAGTTTAGGTCAGGGGCCAAGAGAAAAACTGTTTTTT . . TRBJ1-4 TRBV12-3/TRBV12-4
CSVVALTYEQYF TGCAGCGTTGTTGCATTGACCTACGAGCAGTACTTC . many TRBJ2-7 TRBV29-1
CSASGGAQETQYF TGCAGTGCTAGCGGGGGGGCCCAAGAGACCCAGTACTTC TRBD2 many TRBJ2-5 TRBV20-1
CASSLQPGTGSSPLHF TGTGCCAGCAGCTTACAACCCGGGACAGGGAGTTCACCCCTCCACTTT TRBD1 many TRBJ1-6 TRBV7-9
CASSPPGLRGVKGFQVF TGTGCCAGCAGCCCCCCCGGATTGCGGGGGGTCAAGGGCTTTCAGGTCTTC TRBD2 many TRBJ2-1 TRBV6-2/TRBV6-3
CASSVVSSSYNEQFF TGTGCCAGCAGCGTAGTGTCGAGCTCCTACAATGAGCAGTTCTTC . . TRBJ2-1 TRBV9
CSARVGLSIGNEQFF TGCAGTGCTAGAGTCGGACTATCAATCGGCAATGAGCAGTTCTTC . many TRBJ2-1 TRBV20-1
CASSLEGPNTEAFF TGTGCCAGCAGCTTGGAGGGGCCGAACACTGAAGCTTTCTTT . few TRBJ1-1 TRBV5-8
CSARDWEGVGGNTIYF TGCAGTGCTAGAGATTGGGAGGGAGTGGGTGGAAACACCATATATTTT . . TRBJ1-3 TRBV20-1
CASSLAPGTIRREQYF TGTGCCAGCAGTTTAGCCCCCGGGACTATAAGGAGGGAGCAGTACTTC TRBD2 many TRBJ2-7 TRBV12-3/TRBV12-4
CASSRSGNTGELFF TGTGCCAGCAGTCGTAGCGGTAACACCGGGGAGCTGTTTTTT . many TRBJ2-2 TRBV7-3
CASSPSGQANEQYF TGTGCCAGCAGCCCATCTGGACAAGCCAACGAGCAGTACTTC . many TRBJ2-7 TRBV11-2
CASSLSQGAGELFF TGCGCCAGCAGCTTGTCTCAGGGTGCCGGGGAGCTGTTTTTT . many TRBJ2-2 TRBV5-1
CAISGGLVGEQYF TGTGCCATCAGTGGGGGACTAGTCGGCGAGCAGTACTTC TRBD2 many TRBJ2-7 TRBV10-3
CASTDGVYEQYF TGCGCCAGCACGGACGGAGTCTACGAGCAGTACTTC . many TRBJ2-7 TRBV5-1
CASSPMVDRGLKHNEQFF TGTGCCAGTAGTCCCATGGTGGATCGGGGACTAAAACACAATGAGCAGTTCTTC TRBD2 . TRBJ2-1 TRBV19
CSVAGRQGANQPQHF TGCAGCGTTGCGGGGCGACAGGGGGCCAATCAGCCCCAGCATTTT TRBD1 many TRBJ1-5 TRBV29-1
CASSQMRDSPEAFF TGCGCCAGCAGCCAAATGAGGGATTCCCCTGAAGCTTTCTTT . many TRBJ1-1 TRBV4-3
CASSQVAGGPGEQYF TGTGCCAGCAGCCAAGTTGCGGGAGGGCCCGGGGAGCAGTACTTC TRBD2 . TRBJ2-7 TRBV3-1
CASSPESSYNSPLHF TGTGCCAGCAGCCCCGAGAGCTCCTATAATTCACCCCTCCACTTT . many TRBJ1-6 TRBV28
CASSPDTFQQYF TGTGCCAGCAGCCCGGACACCTTCCAGCAGTACTTC . many TRBJ2-7 TRBV6-8